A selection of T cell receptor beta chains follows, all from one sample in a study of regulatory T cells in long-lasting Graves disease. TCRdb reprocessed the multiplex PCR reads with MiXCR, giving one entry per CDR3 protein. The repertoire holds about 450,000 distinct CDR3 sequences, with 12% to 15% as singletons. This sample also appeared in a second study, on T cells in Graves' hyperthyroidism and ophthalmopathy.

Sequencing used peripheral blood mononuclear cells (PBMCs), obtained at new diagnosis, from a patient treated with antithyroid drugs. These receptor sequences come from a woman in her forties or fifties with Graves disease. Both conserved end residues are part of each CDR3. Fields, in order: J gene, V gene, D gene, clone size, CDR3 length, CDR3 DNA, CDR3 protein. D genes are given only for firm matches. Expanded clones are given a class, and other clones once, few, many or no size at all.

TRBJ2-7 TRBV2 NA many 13 TGTGCCAGCAGAGTGTTAGCTACCTACGAGCAGTACTTC CASRVLATYEQYF
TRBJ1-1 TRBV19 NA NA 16 TGTGCCAGTAACTTTGGACGTCCCCTGATGAACACTGAAGCTTTCTTT CASNFGRPLMNTEAFF
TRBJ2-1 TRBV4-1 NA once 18 TGCGCCAGCAGCCAAGTTGGGACGGGAACTGGCGGCTACAATGAGCAGTTCTTC CASSQVGTGTGGYNEQFF
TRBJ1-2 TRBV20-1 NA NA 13 TGCAGTGCTTCCCCCGCCGGGGTTTGGGGCTACACCTTC CSASPAGVWGYTF
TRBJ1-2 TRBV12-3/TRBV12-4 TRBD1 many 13 TGTGCCAGCAGCAAGGGACAGCACTATGGCTACACCTTC CASSKGQHYGYTF
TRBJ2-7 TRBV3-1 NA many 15 TGTGCCAGCAGCCAAGATCATTCGGGATTGTCGTGGCAGTACTTC CASSQDHSGLSWQYF
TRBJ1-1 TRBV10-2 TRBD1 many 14 TGCGCCAGCAGCGAGACAGGGGTGAACACTGAAGCTTTCTTT CASSETGVNTEAFF
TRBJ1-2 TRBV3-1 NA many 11 TGTGCCAGCAGCCAAGATAGCGGCTACACCTTC CASSQDSGYTF
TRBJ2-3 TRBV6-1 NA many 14 TGTGCCAGCAGCCGAGCGGGTCATGCAGATACGCAGTATTTT CASSRAGHADTQYF
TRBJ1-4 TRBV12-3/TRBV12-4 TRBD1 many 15 TGTGCCAGCAGTCGCCCGGGACAGGCAAATGAAAAACTGTTTTTT CASSRPGQANEKLFF
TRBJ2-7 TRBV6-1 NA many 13 TGTGCCAGCAGGATTGAAGACGGCAACGAGCAGTACTTC CASRIEDGNEQYF
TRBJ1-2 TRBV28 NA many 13 TGTGCCAGCAGTTTCGGCTCCCTCTATGGCTACACCTTC CASSFGSLYGYTF
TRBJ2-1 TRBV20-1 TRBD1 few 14 TGCAGTGCTAGACGGGGGACAGGGGGCGATGAGCAGTTCTTC CSARRGTGGDEQFF
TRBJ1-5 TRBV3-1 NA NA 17 TGTGCCAGCAGCCGCGGAGGGCAGAGTTATAGCAATCAGCCCCAGCATTTT CASSRGGQSYSNQPQHF
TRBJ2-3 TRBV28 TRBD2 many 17 TGTGCCAGCAGTTTTGGGACTAGTAAGGTATTCACAGATACGCAGTATTTT CASSFGTSKVFTDTQYF
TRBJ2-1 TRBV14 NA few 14 TGTGCCAGCAGCCAAGAGAGCTCCTACAATGAGCAGTTCTTC CASSQESSYNEQFF
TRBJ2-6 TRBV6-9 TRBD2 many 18 TGTGCCAGCAGTTACCTCGGACTAGCGGGAGGTGGGGCCAACGTCCTGACTTTC CASSYLGLAGGGANVLTF
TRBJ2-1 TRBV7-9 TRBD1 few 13 TGTGCCAGCAGCTCGACAGGGGGCAATGAGCAGTTCTTC CASSSTGGNEQFF
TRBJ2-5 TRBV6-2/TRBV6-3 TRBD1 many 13 TGTGCCAGCAGCTTTACAGGGGTTGAGACCCAGTACTTC CASSFTGVETQYF
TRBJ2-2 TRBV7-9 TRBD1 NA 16 TGTGCCAGCAGCCCGAGGGACAGGGGTCACACCGGGGAGCTGTTTTTT CASSPRDRGHTGELFF
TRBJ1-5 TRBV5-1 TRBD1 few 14 TGCGCCAGCAGCCCGGGACAGGGACATCAGCCCCAGCATTTT CASSPGQGHQPQHF
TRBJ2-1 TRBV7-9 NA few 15 TGTGCCAGCAGCTCTTTCTATGGGACGCCCAATGAGCAGTTCTTC CASSSFYGTPNEQFF